The sequence of this T cell receptor beta chain was determined in a study of cytotoxic CD8 clonotypes in ibrutinib-treated CLL. Across the whole study: Among patients, some 25 responded partially and 2 completely; about 14 then stayed remitted and about 12 progressed after median 68 months. Study-wide results and limits: Clonality rose at ibrutinib response and fell back toward baseline at progression.

The germline V gene has CDR1 MNHEY and CDR2 SVGAGI. Between the trimmed V and J ends, which lost 0 bases and 6 bases, there was a span of 5 bases. The CDR3 spans 13 residues. Here immunoSEQ multiplex PCR was the method, and the copy in TCRdb shows in-frame clones only, minus some. The sample carries about 180,000 clones, about 80% recorded once. About this clone: Its antigen is unknown.

Sequencing used PBMCs, obtained after 24 months of ibrutinib treatment. The J gene is TRBJ2-2, the V gene TRBV6-5; no firm D call. This clonotype was obtained from a human donor with chronic lymphocytic leukemia. In DNA form, the CDR3 reads TGTGCCAGCAGTTACTCCAGGTCCGGGGAGCTGTTTTTT. It encodes CASSYSRSGELFF.